This record concerns one T cell receptor beta chain sequence. The antigen it binds to is not known. The record has no base qualities; no much larger clone is one base away. The cysteine opens and the phenylalanine closes a CDR3 of 12 amino acids. The CDR3 DNA has 36 bases and is translated from base 1. CDR1 and CDR2 are drawn from the germline V gene (reference sequence): GTSNPN, SVGIG. Trimming at the junction amounts to 4 bases on V and 1 base on J, and the germline ends lie 7 bases apart. This sample was included in a study of blood T cell repertoires in COVID-19 (dated by TCRdb to the early 2020s). At the level of the whole study: Samples from collaborators originated in the United States, Italy and Spain and spanned both the acute and convalescent phases of COVID-19. The samples were drawn from the first 160 participants of the ongoing ImmuneRACE study and from roughly 1,300 subjects provided by 6 global collaborators. A freely available public database, intended as a resource for researchers studying the immune response to SARS-CoV-2, is where the repertoires were released. The prospective study material was composed of cDNA or gDNA derived from T cells, B-cell-depleted T cells, or PBMCs. Where available, HLA class I and class II types were obtained from metadata supplied by the sample provider rather than from assay-based typing. Subjects who had been exposed to COVID-19, were actively infected with it, or had recovered from it provided the deeply sampled blood TCRbeta repertoires that made up the dataset. Sample metadata almost always included a de-identified subject ID, COVID-19 status, age in years and sex.

Study-level results and caveats: How much clinical and demographic metadata was included differed by source and by participant, and the metadata was provided uncurated.

Collaborating institutions collected whole blood in K2EDTA tubes following their own protocols. For TCRbeta analysis, collaborators shipped samples as frozen whole blood, isolated PBMCs, or DNA extracted from either of those sample types. TCRbeta CDR3 regions were amplified from genomic DNA by means of the immunoSEQ Assay, a bias-controlled multiplex PCR. In the source study's methods: Within the assay, amplification of reference gene primers was used to estimate how many nucleated cells each sample contained. To quantify the absolute abundance of each unique TCRbeta CDR3 rearrangement, sequence reads were collapsed and filtered. Productive Simpson clonality was computed per sample as the square root of Simpson's diversity index over productive rearrangements. The clones in this table, taken by TCRdb from immuneACCESS, are in-frame only. Not every clone is retained; where verified, under half of the shortfall comes from an unresolved V gene, and the cause of the rest is unknown. V and J calls and clone size are as listed in that table; D and trimming were resolved from the DNA. The sample yields just under 150,000 clones; about 92% were counted once. The ten largest make up around 1.6% of the sample.

Material for sequencing was peripheral blood. This sequence was found in a human donor in a cohort sampled during active COVID-19. The chain couples TRBV30 to TRBJ1-2; no confident D gene assignment can be made. The base sequence is TGTGCCTGGAAGAGGGATAACTATGGCTACACCTTC. Translation gives CAWKRDNYGYTF.